This TCR beta chain was sequenced for a study of technical replicates of blood from four donors (dated by TCRdb to 2017 to 2019). The library was produced with the immunoSEQ multiplex PCR assay. What TCRdb holds here is the immuneACCESS table cut down to in-frame rearrangements. Part of the clones is not present; checked against another copy, under half of the missing clones reflect an unresolved V gene, and the others are unexplained. The sample profile shows around 80,000 clones; around 90% of them were found once. Jointly, the top ten make up approximately 0.42% of the sample. The CDR3 holds 16 amino acids from the cysteine to the phenylalanine. The CDR3 DNA has 48 bases and is translated from base 1. CDR1 and CDR2, looked up from the germline V gene (reference sequence), are MNHEY and SMNVEV. The junction shows trimming of 5 bases on V and 4 bases on J, plus 17 bases between the germline ends.

As concerns this clone: The antigen it binds to is not known. No clone much larger than this one lies a single base away; base qualities are absent.

The receptor was derived from a human donor in good health. The sequenced material came from T cells isolated from PBMCs. Recombination connected TRBV27 to TRBJ2-2; 6 matching bases give a weak D call of TRBD2. This receptor has the CDR3 CASSPASLGGTGELFF. The sequenced DNA is TGTGCCAGCAGTCCCGCCAGCCTGGGGGGCACCGGGGAGCTGTTTTTT.